Following are 6 T cell receptor beta chains from one sample sequenced in a study of blood T cell repertoires in COVID-19 (TCRdb year 2020). Library method: the immunoSEQ multiplex PCR assay. This is the immuneACCESS table as TCRdb keeps it, with only in-frame sequences that have V and J called. A part of the clones is gone; compared with another copy, unresolved V genes explain less than half, and the rest is unexplained. Present in this sample are tens of thousands of clones, roughly 77% of which were seen just once. In total, the top ten clones hold 15% to 19% of the sample. The sample was peripheral blood. These receptors all stem from a man older than 75 with acute or convalescent COVID-19.

The V gene is TRBV7-2, the J gene TRBJ2-1, with 11 bases identical to TRBD2. There are 17 residues in the CDR3. With 3 bases clipped from V and 0 bases from J, the junction kept 4 bases outside the gene matches. Germline CDR1 and CDR2: SGHTA and FQGNSA. This chain's CDR3 is CASSFRGLADSYNEQFF. CDR3 bases: TGTGCCAGCAGCTTCCGGGGACTAGCGGACTCCTACAATGAGCAGTTCTTC.

This chain connects TRBV10-3 to TRBJ1-6; D might be TRBD1 (5 bases). The CDR3 is 13 amino acids. Germline CDR1 and CDR2: ENHRY and SYGVKD. The V gene lost 6 bases and the J gene lost 7 bases, with 10 bases spanning the gap. CDR3 bases: TGTGCCATCAGCCGACAGTTGAATTCACCCCTCCACTTT. This sequence encodes CAISRQLNSPLHF.

The rearrangement links TRBV19 to TRBJ1-5; D ambiguous. The CDR3 runs to 15 residues. Germline lookup yields CDR1 LNHDA and CDR2 SQIVND (reference sequence). V lost 7 bases and J 0 bases, leaving 13 bases between the germline ends. CDR3 nucleotides: TGTGCCAGTATCGAGGGAATATATAGCAATCAGCCCCAGCATTTT. It codes for CASIEGIYSNQPQHF.

This clone was recorded once. J is TRBJ2-7 and V is TRBV4-2, with a possible D match to TRBD1 (5 bases). Germline assignment: CDR1 LGHNA and CDR2 YNFKEQ. V lost 1 base and J lost 3, with 16 bases in between. This CDR3 comprises 16 residues. The CDR3 sequence: CASSQVGAQHDYEQYF. CDR3 coding DNA: TGTGCCAGCAGCCAAGTTGGGGCCCAACACGACTACGAGCAGTACTTC.

V gene TRBV7-9 combines with J gene TRBJ2-2; TRBD1 matches at 10 bases. With V trimmed by 6 bases and J by 4 bases, 5 bases remained unmatched. From germline, CDR1 is SEHNR and CDR2 FQNEAQ (reference sequence). The CDR3 has 15 residues. The CDR3 DNA reads TGTGCCAGCAGGGCTTGGACAGGGGGCACCGGGGAGCTGTTTTTT. It codes for CASRAWTGGTGELFF.

The chain uses TRBV15 and TRBJ1-1; possible D gene TRBD1, 6 bases. Germline CDR1 is LNHNV and CDR2 is YYDKDF (reference sequence). The CDR3 loop spans 13 amino acids. The V gene lost 3 bases and the J gene lost 1 base, with 6 bases spanning the gap. The CDR3 sequence is CATSRTGNTEAFF. The DNA for the CDR3 is TGTGCCACCAGCAGGACAGGGAACACTGAAGCTTTCTTT.